Following are 25 T cell receptor beta chains from one sample sequenced in a study of neoadjuvant nivolumab and ipilimumab in lung cancer (TCRdb year 2020). The intended sense of this specimen's time point label: at surgical resection after neoadjuvant nivolumab +/- ipilimumab. Preparation of the library involved the immunoSEQ multiplex PCR assay. What TCRdb holds here is the immuneACCESS table cut down to in-frame rearrangements. Part of the clones is not present; checked against another copy, under half of the missing clones reflect an unresolved V gene, and the others are unexplained. Here the sample has some 26,000 clones; roughly 80% occur a single time. Approximately 8.4% of the sample is taken by the ten largest. The specimen was tumor tissue, collected after neoadjuvant nivolumab, alone or with ipilimumab, at or shortly before surgery. Receptor source: an adult with non-small cell lung cancer.

The chain links TRBV15 to TRBJ2-2; no clear D. V was shortened by 6 bases and J by 3 bases, with 11 bases between the two germline ends. The CDR3 sequence is 14 residues long. From germline, CDR1 is LNHNV and CDR2 YYDKDF (reference sequence). As DNA, the CDR3 is TGTGCCACCAGTGGAGCGCTCGACACCGGGGAGCTGTTTTTT. This gives the protein CATSGALDTGELFF.

The CDR3 region is CASSLTFGTGNEQFF. The CDR3 DNA reads TGTGCCAGCAGCTTAACCTTTGGTACAGGCAATGAGCAGTTCTTC. This chain joins TRBV5-4 and TRBJ2-1, with D perhaps TRBD1 (5 bases). Trimming removed 2 bases at V and 6 bases at J, with 15 bases between. The CDR3 extends over 15 amino acids. Germline V lookup: CDR1 SGHNT, CDR2 YYREEE (reference sequence).

The rearrangement uses TRBV11-3 and TRBJ2-7, with D unresolved. CDR1 SGHNT and CDR2 YENEEA come from the germline V gene. The germline V and J ends were trimmed by 5 bases and 3 bases, with 17 bases remaining between them. The CDR3 sequence is 15 residues long. The chain's CDR3 is CASSNINLNHYEQYF. The CDR3 DNA sequence: TGTGCCAGCAGCAATATTAACCTGAACCACTACGAGCAGTACTTC.

The J gene is TRBJ1-4, the V gene TRBV15; D gene uncertain. This CDR3 region has 15 residues. Looked up from germline, CDR1 is LNHNV and CDR2 is YYDKDF (reference sequence). Trimming cost V 3 bases and J 5 bases, with 13 bases left between them. Written as DNA, the CDR3 is TGTGCCACCAGCAGGACAAGCGTTTCCAATGAAAAACTGTTTTTT. Amino acids: CATSRTSVSNEKLFF. The full variable domain, with the rest looked up from reference TRBV15 and TRBJ1-4, is DAMVIQNPRYQVTQFGKPVTLSCSQTLNHNVMYWYQQKSSQAPKLLFHYYDKDFNNEADTPDNFQSRRPNTSFCFLDIRSPGLGDTAMYLCATSRTSVSNEKLFFGSGTQLSVL.

This chain joins TRBV18 and TRBJ1-1; D call uncertain. CDR1 is KGHSH and CDR2 is LQKENI in the germline V gene. The length of the CDR3 is 13 residues. Trimming pared 2 bases from V and 2 bases from J, leaving 6 bases between. The CDR3 sequence is CASSPTINTEAFF. CDR3 nucleotide sequence: TGTGCCAGCTCACCAACTATCAACACTGAAGCTTTCTTT.

This clone occurred a few times. A junction boundary mismatches the germline segment, possibly from a read error. J is TRBJ2-7 and V is TRBV29-1; TRBD1 might be the D (5 bases). Germline loops: CDR1 SQVTM, CDR2 ANQGSEA. The CDR3 runs 12 residues. CDR3 in DNA: TGCAGCGTAGAAGGGGATGACTACGAGCAGTACTTC. Protein: CSVEGDDYEQYF.

This clone was observed a single time. The chain uses TRBV29-1 and TRBJ1-1; D call uncertain. Trimming took 0 bases from V and 1 from J, leaving 3 bases between them. Germline CDR1 SQVTM, CDR2 ANQGSEA. The CDR3 contains 12 residues. This chain's CDR3 is CSVEETNTEAFF. The CDR3 bases are TGCAGCGTTGAAGAGACGAACACTGAAGCTTTCTTT.

The rearrangement uses TRBV30 and TRBJ2-7; TRBD2 agrees at 10 bases. Per germline, CDR1 GTSNPN and CDR2 SVGIG (reference sequence). Losses at the gene ends were 8 bases for V and 1 base for J; bases not matched to a gene: 8. The CDR3 length is 14 residues. This CDR3 reads CALGAGLASYEQYF. For the CDR3, the DNA is TGTGCCCTCGGGGCGGGACTAGCGTCCTACGAGCAGTACTTC.

This CDR3 is CASSSQRAYEQYF. Here the CDR3 DNA reads TGTGCCAGCAGCTCACAAAGGGCCTACGAGCAGTACTTC. V and J are TRBV11-2 and TRBJ2-7; the D is unclear. With 4 bases removed from V and 2 bases from J, the gap between germline ends came to 9 bases. The germline V gene encodes CDR1 SGHAT and CDR2 FQNNGV. This CDR3 has 13 amino acids.

The rearrangement joins TRBV18 to TRBJ1-1; D perhaps matches TRBD1 (6 bases). Germline assignment: CDR1 KGHSH and CDR2 LQKENI. The length of the CDR3 is 15 residues. V was pared by 5 bases and J by 0 bases, with 13 bases between. CDR3 amino acids: CASSTGQLMNTEAFF. The CDR3 coding sequence is TGTGCCAGCTCAACTGGACAGCTTATGAACACTGAAGCTTTCTTT.

This chain connects TRBV6-5 to TRBJ2-1; 9 nucleotides match TRBD1. Germline V gives CDR1 MNHEY, CDR2 SVGAGI. Trimming took 2 bases from V and 7 from J; bases not matched to a gene: 3. The CDR3 consists of 14 residues. This chain's CDR3 is CASSYGTGLNEQFF. CDR3 nucleotide sequence: TGTGCCAGCAGTTACGGGACAGGGTTGAATGAGCAGTTCTTC.

The genes are TRBV6-5 and TRBJ2-7, with 14 bases fitting TRBD2. V was clipped by 5 bases and J by 7 bases; unmatched bases: 7. The CDR3 contains 15 residues. Germline V gene data show CDR1 as MNHEY and CDR2 as SVGAGI. The CDR3 DNA follows: TGTGCCAGCAGTCCGGGACTAGCGGGAGCACGAGAGCAGTACTTC. Translating it yields CASSPGLAGAREQYF.

The V call is TRBV5-4, the J call TRBJ1-6, with unresolved D. This CDR3 is built from 13 residues. Trimming shortened V by 4 bases and J by 13 bases, and 15 bases separated the two germline ends. CDR1 SGHNT and CDR2 YYREEE come from the germline V gene (reference sequence). The CDR3 region is CASSLDGEIPLHF. DNA for the CDR3: TGTGCCAGCAGCCTGGACGGGGAAATCCCCCTCCACTTT. The whole variable domain, remainder taken from reference TRBV5-4 and TRBJ1-6, is ETGVTQSPTHLIKTRGQQVTLRCSSQSGHNTVSWYQQALGQGPQFIFQYYREEENGRGNFPPRFSGLQFPNYSSELNVNALELDDSALYLCASSLDGEIPLHFGNGTRLTVT.

The CDR3 protein is CASSPQGGTYGYTF. DNA for the CDR3: TGTGCCAGCAGCCCCCAAGGCGGAACCTATGGCTACACCTTC. V gene TRBV7-9 combines with J gene TRBJ1-2; D unresolved. The germline CDR1 and CDR2 sequences are SEHNR and FQNEAQ (reference sequence). The CDR3 is 14 residues long. Trimming left V 5 bases short and J 4 bases short, with 14 bases between. The full variable domain, completed using reference TRBV7-9 and TRBJ1-2, is DTGVSQNPRHKITKRGQNVTFRCDPISEHNRLYWYRQTLGQGPEFLTYFQNEAQLEKSRLLSDRFSAERPKGSFSTLEIQRTEQGDSAMYLCASSPQGGTYGYTFGSGTRLTVV.

The chain combines TRBV29-1 with TRBJ2-3; 7 bases fit TRBD1. The V segment lost 8 bases and the J segment 3 bases; nucleotides outside the gene matches: 5. The CDR3 length is 12 residues. Germline-derived CDR1 and CDR2 are SQVTM and ANQGSEA. The CDR3 region has the DNA TGCAGCTCCCGGGACAGTACAGATACGCAGTATTTT. Residues: CSSRDSTDTQYF.

The chain carries TRBV6-6 and TRBJ2-5; D is unresolved. This CDR3 contains 11 residues. V was shortened by 1 base and J by 5 bases, with 2 bases between the two germline ends. The germline CDR1 and CDR2 sequences are MNHNY and SVGAGI (reference sequence). Here the CDR3 reads CASSYWETQYF. The CDR3 DNA sequence: TGTGCCAGCAGTTACTGGGAGACCCAGTACTTC.

The V call is TRBV18, the J call TRBJ2-7; 7 nucleotides align to TRBD1. V was pared by 6 bases and J by 7 bases, with 12 bases of the junction left unmatched. CDR3 length: 14 residues. CDR1 and CDR2 from the germline V gene are KGHSH and LQKENI. The CDR3 coding sequence is TGTGCCAGCTCCGAACAGGGGCCCCCCTCAGAGCAGTACTTC. It codes for CASSEQGPPSEQYF.

The chain uses TRBV5-1 and TRBJ2-7; unclear D gene. The CDR3 totals 15 residues. V shed 0 bases and J shed 3 bases, with 13 bases lying between them. The V gene's germline CDR1 is SGHRS and CDR2 YFSETQ. The CDR3 bases are TGCGCCAGCAGCTTGGTGGGGAATATCGGCTACGAGCAGTACTTC. As protein: CASSLVGNIGYEQYF.

This chain uses TRBV30 with TRBJ1-1; a weak D match, TRBD1 (6 bases). V was clipped by 4 bases and J by 3 bases, with 9 bases between them. This CDR3 has 12 amino acids. Germline values: CDR1 GTSNPN, CDR2 SVGIG (reference sequence). The CDR3 DNA reads as TGTGCCTGGATGGGGGCCCACACTGAAGCTTTCTTT. This encodes CAWMGAHTEAFF.

The V gene is TRBV5-1, the J gene TRBJ2-3; 9 bases align to TRBD1. Looked up from germline, CDR1 is SGHRS and CDR2 is YFSETQ. V shed 4 bases and J 4 bases; nucleotides not matched to a gene: 1. CDR3 length equals 13 residues. The CDR3 sequence is CASSGQGPDTQYF. CDR3 in DNA: TGCGCCAGCAGCGGACAGGGGCCAGATACGCAGTATTTT.

The chain couples TRBV11-2 to TRBJ1-5; 8 nucleotides agree with TRBD1. The CDR3 loop spans 14 amino acids. J was trimmed by 4 bases and V by 4 bases; bases with no gene match: 3. Germline V gene data show CDR1 as SGHAT and CDR2 as FQNNGV. The CDR3 spells CASSSTGGNQPQHF. The DNA for the CDR3 is TGTGCCAGCAGCTCAACAGGGGGAAATCAGCCCCAGCATTTT.

J is TRBJ1-2 and V is TRBV7-9, with 9 nucleotides matching TRBD1. CDR3 size: 15 residues. The V and J ends lost 7 bases and 5 bases, in that order; junction bases with no gene match: 11. CDR1 and CDR2 (germline): SEHNR, FQNEAQ (reference sequence). CDR3: CASTKTGGGGYGYTF. In nucleotides, the CDR3 is TGTGCCAGCACAAAGACAGGGGGAGGAGGATATGGCTACACCTTC.

The chain carries TRBV7-2 and TRBJ2-7; a weak D match, TRBD1 (6 bases). V dropped 5 bases and J dropped 5 bases, with 16 bases sitting between them. The CDR3 is 14 residues long. CDR1 and CDR2 (germline): SGHTA, FQGNSA. Here the CDR3 DNA reads TGTGCCAGCAGCAGGGGACAAGTGGTCGACGAGCAGTACTTC. Encoded protein: CASSRGQVVDEQYF.

The gene calls are TRBV7-2 and TRBJ2-7, with D perhaps TRBD1 or TRBD2 (5 bases each). In germline, CDR1 is SGHTA, CDR2 FQGNSA. The V end was cut by 4 bases, the J end by 8 bases, with 18 bases between. CDR3 length: 14 residues. The CDR3 nucleotides are TGTGCCAGCAGCTCCCCTTACTTTCGGGGACAGCAGTACTTC. Its translation: CASSSPYFRGQQYF.

This chain uses TRBV2 with TRBJ2-5, with 7 positions matching TRBD2. Looked up from germline, CDR1 is SNHLY and CDR2 is FYNNEI. The CDR3 contains 14 residues. V shed 6 bases, J shed 5 bases, and the junction held 9 bases outside the gene matches. CDR3 loop: CASSLGRGRETQYF. The CDR3 region has the DNA TGTGCCAGCAGCCTAGGGAGGGGACGGGAGACCCAGTACTTC.